This entry concerns a single TCR beta chain. Its antigen is not yet known. The record has no base qualities; no much larger clone is one base away. The V end loses 8 bases and the J end loses 5 bases, and a stretch of 10 bases separates them. The CDR3 starts with the cysteine, ends with the phenylalanine, and has 13 residues. The retained sequence is limited to the CDR3, 39 bases, with the frame set at the first base. CDR1 and CDR2 were assigned from the germline V gene as MNHEY and SVGAGI. Ficoll-Paque density gradient centrifugation was the method used to isolate PBMCs. This record belongs to a study of T-cell memory formation after mild COVID-19 (dated by TCRdb to 2020 to 2022). Turning to the overall study: Most TCR sequence clusters were specific to one of the two donors. T-cell clones expanding and contracting after mild COVID-19 in a couple of donors were tracked by longitudinal TCRalpha and TCRbeta repertoire sequencing. The cohort was made up of two young adult volunteers, one female and one male, who were previously healthy.

This sample was sequenced with an Illumina NovaSeq 6000. Using 5'RACE with constant-segment primers, TCRalpha and TCRbeta cDNA libraries were constructed, with sample barcodes and unique molecular identifiers added in the process. RNA was extracted from every sample with Trizol reagent. Amplification of the libraries took two PCR steps, and the second step added a second sample barcode plus Illumina TruSeq adapters. Libraries were sequenced on an Illumina NovaSeq with 2 x 150 bp paired-end reads. In the authors' own workflow: Reads were demultiplexed and collapsed into UMI-guided consensus sequences with migec v1.2.7. With mixcr v2.1.11, UMI consensuses were aligned to TRA and TRB V and J templates and assembled into clonotypes. A clonotype was counted as expanded or contracted only when both edgeR and NoisET called the clonotype significant, with the noise models trained on biological replicates. edgeR calls used a false discovery rate-adjusted p below 0.01 and a log2 fold-change threshold of 1. PCA with hierarchical clustering of max-normalized trajectories of the 1000 most abundant clonotypes was used as exploratory dynamics analysis. Each responding clone was given a CD4 or CD8 phenotype based on the CD4+ and CD8+ repertoires, which had been sequenced separately. Through fastp at Q25 and MiXCR, TCRdb rebuilt clones from the public reads, retaining in-frame beta chains. Under each unique CDR3 protein, matching rows form one entry showing the most common genes and DNA. The V and J calls shown here were made by TCRdb, not taken from the authors' results. For this sample there are fewer than 110,000 distinct CDR3 sequences; about 15% appear just once. The top ten hold roughly 40% of the sample.

The paper's findings and limits, for the study overall: SARS-CoV-2 specificity of the second-wave clones peaking on day 37 was not confirmed. From day 15 to 85, contracting clones showed balanced CD4/CD8 phenotypes, whereas a second wave of clones that expanded from day 15 to 37 leaned towards CD4+. Only a couple of mild cases were covered in the study, and larger cohorts including severe cases with pre-infection samples were considered necessary. The detection of some responding clones in pre-infection memory suggests that pre-existing cross-reactive memory T cells joined the SARS-CoV-2 response. Contracting CD4+ clones turned up mainly in the CM and EM memory subsets, whereas EMRA was where CD8+ clones were enriched.

This clonotype was obtained from a man younger than 35 who had mild COVID-19 (a few samples of this study predate the infection). The sample titles of this study are shuffled in the database, so cell type and time point are left out; the donor was told from shared clones. Sequencing used PBMCs or a T cell subset sorted from them (not recorded which). This receptor chain uses TRBV6-5 and TRBJ1-6; D gene: possibly TRBD1, on 6 matching bases. The CDR3 in this case is CASHTGNNSPLHF. Read as DNA, the sequence is TGTGCCAGCCACACAGGGAATAATTCACCCCTCCACTTT.